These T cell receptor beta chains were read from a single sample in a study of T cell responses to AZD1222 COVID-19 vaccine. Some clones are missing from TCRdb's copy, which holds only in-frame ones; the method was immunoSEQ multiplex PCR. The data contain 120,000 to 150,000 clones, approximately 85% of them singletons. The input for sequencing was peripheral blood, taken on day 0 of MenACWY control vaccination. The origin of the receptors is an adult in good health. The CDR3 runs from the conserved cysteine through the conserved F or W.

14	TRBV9	CASSPRTGRDGYTF
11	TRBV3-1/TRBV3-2	CASSQSKEAFF
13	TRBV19	CASSISRTDTQYF
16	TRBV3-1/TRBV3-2	CASSQGPGPSSYEQYF
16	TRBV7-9	CASSSIPGRYGTEAFF
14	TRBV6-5	CACSPDRLTDTQYF
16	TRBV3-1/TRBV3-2	CASSQALSGIPYGYTF
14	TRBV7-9	CASSNQGYNQPQHF
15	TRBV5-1	CASSLDTGRGLAQYF
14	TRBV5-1	CASSPQGATYEQYF
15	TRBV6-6	CASSASTGSTSEQYF
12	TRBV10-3	CAIGHSGHEQFF
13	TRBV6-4	CASSQGIEETQYF
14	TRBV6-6	CASSYSTTKETQYF
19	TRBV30	CAWSVRRQGATVSYNEQFF
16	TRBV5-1	CASSLLGATYNSPLHF
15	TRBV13	CASSPGQTSYNEQFF
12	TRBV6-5	CASNGRDYGYTF
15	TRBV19	CASSIRGGPTYEQYF
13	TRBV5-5	CASSLSPPGELFF
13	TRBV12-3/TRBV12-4	CASRMGGFGGYTF
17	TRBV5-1	CASSLRTSGGVGDTQYF
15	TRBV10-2	CASSEAGIGTDTQYF
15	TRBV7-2	CASSLVGRGRTEAFF
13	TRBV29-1	CSVRETSAGEQFF
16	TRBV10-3	CAISEPLQGGREKLFF
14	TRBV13	CASTSRGVPGELFF
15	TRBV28	CASQSGASNTGELFF
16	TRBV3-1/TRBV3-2	CASSHFRKDYKNIQYF
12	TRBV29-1	CSAGGGNEKLFF
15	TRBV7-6	CASRKGRGDTNEQFF
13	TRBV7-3	CASSFGGGETQYF